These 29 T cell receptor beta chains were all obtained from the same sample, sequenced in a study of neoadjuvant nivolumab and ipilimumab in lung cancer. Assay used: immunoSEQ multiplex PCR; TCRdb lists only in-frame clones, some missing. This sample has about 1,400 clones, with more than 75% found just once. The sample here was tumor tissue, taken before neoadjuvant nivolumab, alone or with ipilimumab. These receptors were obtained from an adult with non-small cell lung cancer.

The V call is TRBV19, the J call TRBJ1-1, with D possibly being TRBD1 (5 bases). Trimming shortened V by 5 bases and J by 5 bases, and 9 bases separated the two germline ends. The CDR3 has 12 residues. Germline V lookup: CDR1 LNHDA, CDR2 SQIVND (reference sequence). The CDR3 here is CASSPGRTEAFF. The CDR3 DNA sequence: TGTGCCAGTAGTCCAGGGAGGACTGAAGCTTTCTTT.

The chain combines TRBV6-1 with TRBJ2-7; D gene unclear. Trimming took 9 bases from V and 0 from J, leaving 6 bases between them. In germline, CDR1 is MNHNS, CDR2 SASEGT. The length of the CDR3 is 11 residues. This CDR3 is CASSISYEQYF. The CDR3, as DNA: TGTGCCAGTAGTATCTCCTACGAGCAGTACTTC.

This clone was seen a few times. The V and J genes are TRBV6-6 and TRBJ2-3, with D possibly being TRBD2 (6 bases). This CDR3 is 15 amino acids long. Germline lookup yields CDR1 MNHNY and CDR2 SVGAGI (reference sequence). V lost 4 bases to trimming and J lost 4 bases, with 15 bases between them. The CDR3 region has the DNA TGTGCCAGCAGTTCAACTGTGACTAGTTCAGATACGCAGTATTTT. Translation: CASSSTVTSSDTQYF.

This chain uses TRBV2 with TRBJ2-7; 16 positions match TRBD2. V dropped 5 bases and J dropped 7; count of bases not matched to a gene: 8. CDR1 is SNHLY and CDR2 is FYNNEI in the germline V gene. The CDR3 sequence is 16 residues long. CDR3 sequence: CASSIGTSGRAQEQYF. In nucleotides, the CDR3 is TGTGCCAGCAGTATCGGGACTAGCGGGAGGGCCCAAGAGCAGTACTTC.

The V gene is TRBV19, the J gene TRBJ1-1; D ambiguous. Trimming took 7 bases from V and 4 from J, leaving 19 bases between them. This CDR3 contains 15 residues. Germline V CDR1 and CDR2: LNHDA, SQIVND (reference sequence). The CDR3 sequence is CASKWGSNAGTEAFF. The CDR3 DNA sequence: TGTGCCAGTAAATGGGGTAGCAACGCAGGCACTGAAGCTTTCTTT.

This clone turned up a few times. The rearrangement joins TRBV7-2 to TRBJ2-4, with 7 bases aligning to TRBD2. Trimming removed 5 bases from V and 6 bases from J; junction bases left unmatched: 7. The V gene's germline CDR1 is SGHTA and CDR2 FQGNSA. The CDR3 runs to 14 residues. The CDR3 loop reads CASSVKVAGNIQYF. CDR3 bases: TGTGCCAGCAGCGTAAAGGTAGCGGGAAACATTCAGTACTTC.

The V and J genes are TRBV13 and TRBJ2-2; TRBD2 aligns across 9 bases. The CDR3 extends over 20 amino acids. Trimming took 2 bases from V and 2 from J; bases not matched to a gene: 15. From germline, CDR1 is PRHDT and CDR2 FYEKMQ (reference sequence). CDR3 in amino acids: CASSLQPTVAGDINTGELFF. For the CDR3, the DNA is TGTGCCAGCAGCTTACAACCGACTGTAGCGGGAGATATAAACACCGGGGAGCTGTTTTTT.

In DNA form, the CDR3 reads TGTGCCAGCAGCTTAGAGGGGACAGTTTACAATGAGCAGTTCTTC. Translated, it gives CASSLEGTVYNEQFF. This rearrangement joins TRBV7-2 to TRBJ2-1, with 7 bases lining up with TRBD1. The CDR3 loop spans 15 amino acids. V gave up 1 base and J gave up 4 bases; unmatched junction bases: 4. The germline V gene encodes CDR1 SGHTA and CDR2 FQGNSA.

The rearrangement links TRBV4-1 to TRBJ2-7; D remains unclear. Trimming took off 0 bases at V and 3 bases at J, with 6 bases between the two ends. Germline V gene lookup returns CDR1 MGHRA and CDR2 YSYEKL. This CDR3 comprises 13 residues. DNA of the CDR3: TGCGCCAGCAGCCAAGATAAGTTCTACGAGCAGTACTTC. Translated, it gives CASSQDKFYEQYF.

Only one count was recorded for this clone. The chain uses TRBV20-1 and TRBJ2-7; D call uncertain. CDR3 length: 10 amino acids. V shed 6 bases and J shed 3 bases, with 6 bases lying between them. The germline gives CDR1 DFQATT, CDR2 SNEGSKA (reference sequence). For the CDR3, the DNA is TGCAGTGCGCTACACTACGAGCAGTACTTC. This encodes CSALHYEQYF.

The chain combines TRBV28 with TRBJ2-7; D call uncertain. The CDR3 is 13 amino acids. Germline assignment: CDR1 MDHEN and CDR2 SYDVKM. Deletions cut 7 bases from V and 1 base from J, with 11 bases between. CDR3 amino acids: CASTSSTSYEQYF. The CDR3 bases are TGTGCCAGCACCAGCTCAACATCCTACGAGCAGTACTTC.

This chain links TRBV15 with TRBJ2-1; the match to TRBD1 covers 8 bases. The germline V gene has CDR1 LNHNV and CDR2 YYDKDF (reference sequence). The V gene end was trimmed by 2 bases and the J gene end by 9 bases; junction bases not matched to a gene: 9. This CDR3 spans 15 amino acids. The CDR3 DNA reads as TGTGCCACCAGCAGACAGACGCAGGGGGCGGGTGAGCAGTTCTTC. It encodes CATSRQTQGAGEQFF.

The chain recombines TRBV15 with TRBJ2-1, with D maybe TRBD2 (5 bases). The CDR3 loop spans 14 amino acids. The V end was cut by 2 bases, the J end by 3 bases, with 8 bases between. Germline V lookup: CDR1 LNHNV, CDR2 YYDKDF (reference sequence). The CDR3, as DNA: TGTGCCACCAGCAGAAGAGGGAGCTACAATGAGCAGTTCTTC. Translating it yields CATSRRGSYNEQFF.

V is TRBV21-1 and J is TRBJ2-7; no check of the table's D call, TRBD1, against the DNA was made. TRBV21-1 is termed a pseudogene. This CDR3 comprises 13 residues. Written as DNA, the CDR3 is TGTGCCAGCAGTGCTCAGGGTCAGTACGAGCAGTACTTC. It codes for CASSAQGQYEQYF.

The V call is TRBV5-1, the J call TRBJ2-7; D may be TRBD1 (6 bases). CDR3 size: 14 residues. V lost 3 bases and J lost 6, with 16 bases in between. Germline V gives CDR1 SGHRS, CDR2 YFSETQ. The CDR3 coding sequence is TGCGCCAGCAGCTCCGGGACATCAGGCGTCGAGCAGTACTTC. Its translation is CASSSGTSGVEQYF.

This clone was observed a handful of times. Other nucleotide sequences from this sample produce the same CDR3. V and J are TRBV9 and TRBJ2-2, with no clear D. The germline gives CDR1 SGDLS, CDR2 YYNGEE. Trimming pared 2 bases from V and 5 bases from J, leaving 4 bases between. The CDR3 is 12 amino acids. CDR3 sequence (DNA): TGTGCCAGCAGCGTTAGGACCGGGGAGCTGTTTTTT. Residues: CASSVRTGELFF.

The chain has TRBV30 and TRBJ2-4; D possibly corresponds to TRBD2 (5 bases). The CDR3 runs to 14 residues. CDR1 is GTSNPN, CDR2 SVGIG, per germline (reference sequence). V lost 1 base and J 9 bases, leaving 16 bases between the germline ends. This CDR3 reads CAWSGGSRGGIQYF. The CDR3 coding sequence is TGTGCCTGGAGTGGAGGGAGTCGAGGAGGCATTCAGTACTTC. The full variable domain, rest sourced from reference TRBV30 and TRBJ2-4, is SQTIHQWPATLVQPVGSPLSLECTVEGTSNPNLYWYRQAAGRGLQLLFYSVGIGQISSEVPQNLSASRPQDRQFILSSKKLLLSDSGFYLCAWSGGSRGGIQYFGAGTRLSVL.

The CDR3 region is CASSSGQGNQPQHF. The DNA for the CDR3 is TGTGCCAGCAGTTCGGGACAGGGGAATCAGCCCCAGCATTTT. The chain couples TRBV28 to TRBJ1-5; 10 bases match TRBD1. With V trimmed by 4 bases and J by 4 bases, 1 base remained unmatched. CDR1 and CDR2 from the germline V gene are MDHEN and SYDVKM. The CDR3 is made up of 14 amino acids. The full variable domain, with the rest looked up from reference TRBV28 and TRBJ1-5, is DVKVTQSSRYLVKRTGEKVFLECVQDMDHENMFWYRQDPGLGLRLIYFSYDVKMKEKGDIPEGYSVSREKKERFSLILESASTNQTSMYLCASSSGQGNQPQHFGDGTRLSIL.

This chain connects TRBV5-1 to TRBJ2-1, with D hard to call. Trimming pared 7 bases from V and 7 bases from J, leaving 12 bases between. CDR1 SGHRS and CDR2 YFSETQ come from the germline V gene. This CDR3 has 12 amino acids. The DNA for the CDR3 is TGCGCCAGCTCCTTATGGAAAAATGAGCAGTTCTTC. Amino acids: CASSLWKNEQFF.

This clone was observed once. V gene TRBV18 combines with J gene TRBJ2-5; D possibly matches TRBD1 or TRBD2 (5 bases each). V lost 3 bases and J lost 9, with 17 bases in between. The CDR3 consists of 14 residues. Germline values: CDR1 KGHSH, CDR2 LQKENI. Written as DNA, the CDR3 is TGTGCCAGCTCACCGGACTGGCCCCAGGGACCCCAGTACTTC. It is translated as CASSPDWPQGPQYF.

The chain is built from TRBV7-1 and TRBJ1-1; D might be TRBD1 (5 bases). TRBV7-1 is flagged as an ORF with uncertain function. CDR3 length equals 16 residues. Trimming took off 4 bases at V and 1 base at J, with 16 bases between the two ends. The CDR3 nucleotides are TGTGCCAGCAGCTTTGGTTCGGCGCAGGGGAACACTGAAGCTTTCTTT. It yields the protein CASSFGSAQGNTEAFF.

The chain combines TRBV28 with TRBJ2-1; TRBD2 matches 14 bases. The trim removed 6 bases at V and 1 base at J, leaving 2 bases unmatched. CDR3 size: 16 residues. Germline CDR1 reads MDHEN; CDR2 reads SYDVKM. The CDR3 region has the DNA TGTGCCAGCAGCCGACTAGCGGGAGGGTCCTACAATGAGCAGTTCTTC. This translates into CASSRLAGGSYNEQFF.

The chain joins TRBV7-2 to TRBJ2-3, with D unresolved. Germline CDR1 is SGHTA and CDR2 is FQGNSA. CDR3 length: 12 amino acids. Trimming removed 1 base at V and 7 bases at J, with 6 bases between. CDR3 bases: TGTGCCAGCAGCTTAGGCATAAATACGCAGTATTTT. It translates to CASSLGINTQYF.

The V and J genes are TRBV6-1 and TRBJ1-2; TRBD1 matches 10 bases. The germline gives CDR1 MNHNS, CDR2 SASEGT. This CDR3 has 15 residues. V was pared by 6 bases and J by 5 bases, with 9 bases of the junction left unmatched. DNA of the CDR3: TGTGCCAGCAGGCGCCCCGGGACAGGGGATTATGGCTACACCTTC. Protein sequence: CASRRPGTGDYGYTF.

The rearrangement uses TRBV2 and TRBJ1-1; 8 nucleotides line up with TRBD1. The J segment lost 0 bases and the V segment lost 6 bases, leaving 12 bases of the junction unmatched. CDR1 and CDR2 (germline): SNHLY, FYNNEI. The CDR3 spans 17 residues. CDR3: CASRPRTGRSMNTEAFF. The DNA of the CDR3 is TGTGCCAGCAGACCTAGGACAGGGAGATCCATGAACACTGAAGCTTTCTTT.

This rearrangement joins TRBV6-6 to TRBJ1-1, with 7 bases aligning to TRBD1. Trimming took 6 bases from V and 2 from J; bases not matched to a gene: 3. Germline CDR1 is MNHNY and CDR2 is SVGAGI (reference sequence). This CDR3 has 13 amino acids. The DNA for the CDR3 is TGTGCCAGCAGCGGGACAGTAAACACTGAAGCTTTCTTT. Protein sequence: CASSGTVNTEAFF.

CDR3 in DNA: TGTGCCAGCAGCCCGGGTGGAAACACCATATATTTT. This encodes CASSPGGNTIYF. The chain recombines TRBV7-9 with TRBJ1-3, with D unresolved. The CDR3 loop spans 12 amino acids. CDR1 is SEHNR and CDR2 is FQNEAQ in the germline V gene (reference sequence). V dropped 5 bases and J dropped 3 bases, with 5 bases sitting between them.

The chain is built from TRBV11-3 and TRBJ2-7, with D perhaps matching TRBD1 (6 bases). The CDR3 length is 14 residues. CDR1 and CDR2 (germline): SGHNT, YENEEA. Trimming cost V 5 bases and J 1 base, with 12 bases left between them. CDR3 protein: CASSPKRGSYEQYF. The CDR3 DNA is TGTGCCAGCAGCCCAAAAAGGGGGTCCTACGAGCAGTACTTC.

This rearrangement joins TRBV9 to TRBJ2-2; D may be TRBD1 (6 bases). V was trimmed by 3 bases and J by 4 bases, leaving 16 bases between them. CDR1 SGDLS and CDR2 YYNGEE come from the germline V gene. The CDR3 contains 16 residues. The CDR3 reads CASSARQDSLTGELFF. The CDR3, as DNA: TGTGCCAGCAGCGCCCGACAGGACTCACTCACCGGGGAGCTGTTTTTT.